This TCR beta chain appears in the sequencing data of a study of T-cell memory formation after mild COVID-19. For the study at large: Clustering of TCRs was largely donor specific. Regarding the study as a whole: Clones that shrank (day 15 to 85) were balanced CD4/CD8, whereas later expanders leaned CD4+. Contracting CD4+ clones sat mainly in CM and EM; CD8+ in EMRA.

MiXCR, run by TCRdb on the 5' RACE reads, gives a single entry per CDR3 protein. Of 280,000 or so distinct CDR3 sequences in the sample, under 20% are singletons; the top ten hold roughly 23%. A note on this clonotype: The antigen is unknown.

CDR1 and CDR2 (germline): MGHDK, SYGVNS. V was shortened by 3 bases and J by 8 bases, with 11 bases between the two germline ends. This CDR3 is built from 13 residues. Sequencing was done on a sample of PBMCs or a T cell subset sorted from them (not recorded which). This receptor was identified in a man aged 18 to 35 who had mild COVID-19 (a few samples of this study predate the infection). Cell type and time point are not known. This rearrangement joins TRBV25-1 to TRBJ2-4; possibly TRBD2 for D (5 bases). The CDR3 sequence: CASSDVGIDIQYF. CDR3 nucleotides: TGTGCCAGCAGTGACGTCGGGATAGACATTCAGTACTTC.